The 20 T cell receptor beta chains below come from one sample, sequenced in a study of blood T cells in healthy people across ages. Using a J-beta primer mix together with a sample-barcoded 5' primer, a second PCR was run for about 6 to 11 cycles. Each CDR3 protein is one row after TCRdb ran MiXCR on the 5' RACE reads. The data hold about 1.4 million distinct CDR3 sequences, with roughly 59% observed a single time. The sequenced sample was blood. These receptors came from a man younger than 35 in good health.

As for this clonotype: This sequence may be a read error, since a much larger clone differs from it by one base. CDR3 loop: CASSQDPGQSSYEQFF. The CDR3 DNA is TGTGCCAGCAGCCAAGATCCGGGACAGAGCTCCTACGAGCAGTTCTTC. This chain joins TRBV3-1 and TRBJ2-7, with TRBD1 matching over 7 bases. TRBJ2-1 matches the DNA end more closely, so the J call is doubtful. The CDR3 is 16 residues long. Germline assignment: CDR1 LGHDT and CDR2 YNNKEL (reference sequence).

This clonotype appeared a few times. The chain employs TRBV4-1 and TRBJ2-7; D ambiguous. The germline CDR1 and CDR2 sequences are MGHRA and YSYEKL. Trimming shortened V by 1 base and J by 6 bases, and 7 bases separated the two germline ends. The CDR3 sequence is 12 residues long. The CDR3 nucleotides read TGCGCCAGCAGCCAAGTTACCGGCGAGCAGTACTTC. Encoded protein: CASSQVTGEQYF.

The chain links TRBV20-1 to TRBJ1-1, with TRBD1 as a possible D gene (5 bases). The CDR3 runs 12 residues. Germline CDR1 and CDR2: DFQATT and SNEGSKA (reference sequence). V shed 4 bases and J shed 4 bases, with 10 bases lying between them. The CDR3 spells CSAKAGLTEAFF. The CDR3 coding sequence is TGCAGTGCTAAGGCGGGACTCACTGAAGCTTTCTTT.

In this sample, this clonotype turned up a few times. This sequence joins TRBV7-2 and TRBJ2-1; a possible D gene is TRBD2 (5 bases). This CDR3 spans 15 amino acids. Germline assignment: CDR1 SGHTA and CDR2 FQGNSA. Deletions cut 4 bases from V and 0 bases from J, with 10 bases between. CDR3 loop: CASSSLASSYNEQFF. The CDR3 DNA reads TGTGCCAGCAGCTCATTAGCGTCCTCCTACAATGAGCAGTTCTTC. Full variable domain (missing parts from reference TRBV7-2 and TRBJ2-1): GAGVSQSPSNKVTEKGKDVELRCDPISGHTALYWYRQSLGQGLEFLIYFQGNSAPDKSGLPSDRFSAERTGGSVSTLTIQRTQQEDSAVYLCASSSLASSYNEQFFGPGTRLTVL.

This chain links TRBV9 with TRBJ2-3; 7 bases line up with TRBD1. V shed 4 bases and J 2 bases; nucleotides not matched to a gene: 7. CDR3 length equals 15 residues. From germline, CDR1 is SGDLS and CDR2 YYNGEE. As DNA, the CDR3 is TGTGCCAGCAGCACAAGACAGGGCTACACAGATACGCAGTATTTT. Its translation: CASSTRQGYTDTQYF.

This chain connects TRBV6-1 to TRBJ2-4, with D perhaps TRBD1 (6 bases). The DNA matches TRBJ2-5 better at its end, which makes the J call doubtful. The CDR3 is 13 residues long. Germline V gives CDR1 MNHNS, CDR2 SASEGT. The chain's CDR3 is CASSGRGWQTQYF. The CDR3 bases are TGTGCCAGCAGCGGCAGGGGTTGGCAGACCCAGTACTTC.

This clonotype showed up just a few times. This chain joins TRBV6-5 and TRBJ1-2; tentatively, D is TRBD1 (6 bases). The length of the CDR3 is 14 residues. CDR1 MNHEY and CDR2 SVGAGI come from the germline V gene. The germline V and J ends were trimmed by 7 bases and 8 bases, with 20 bases remaining between them. CDR3 nucleotides: TGTGCCAGCACCTCACATTCTGGGGGCTCCGGCTACACCTTC. It encodes CASTSHSGGSGYTF.

The genes are TRBV6-1 and TRBJ2-4; the match to TRBD1 covers 9 bases. Unmatched junction bases numbered 8, after V lost 3 bases and J lost 5 bases. Germline lookup yields CDR1 MNHNS and CDR2 SASEGT. The CDR3 is 16 amino acids. The CDR3: CASSDYRGRWENIQYF. In nucleotides, the CDR3 is TGTGCCAGCAGTGACTACAGGGGGCGGTGGGAAAACATTCAGTACTTC.

In this sample, this clonotype turned up a few times. The V call is TRBV7-6, the J call TRBJ2-7; a weak D match, TRBD2 (5 bases). Germline loops: CDR1 SGHVS, CDR2 FNYEAQ. V gave up 5 bases and J gave up 0 bases, with 17 bases separating them. The CDR3 is 16 residues long. Written as DNA, the CDR3 is TGTGCCAGCAGCCCTAATAGCGCGGAGGCCTCCTACGAGCAGTACTTC. It codes for CASSPNSAEASYEQYF.

The V gene is TRBV7-9, the J gene TRBJ2-7; 7 bases are shared with TRBD2. Germline CDR1 SEHNR, CDR2 FQNEAQ (reference sequence). The CDR3 runs to 14 residues. The V and J ends lost 5 bases and 2 bases, in that order; junction bases with no gene match: 6. CDR3: CASSPVLAAYEQYF. CDR3 nucleotides: TGTGCCAGCAGCCCCGTGCTAGCGGCCTACGAGCAGTACTTC.

V usage is TRBV5-5 and J usage is TRBJ1-4, with 8 bases aligning to TRBD1. V shed 10 bases and J 16 bases; nucleotides not matched to a gene: 15. This CDR3 has 12 residues. Germline CDR1 and CDR2: SGHKS and YYEKEE (reference sequence). CDR3 nucleotides: TGTGCCGGACCTCCGGGACAGGCCTATCGGTTTTTT. It yields the protein CAGPPGQAYRFF.

The CDR3 protein is CASSLWLAGGFQETQYF. The CDR3 bases are TGCGCCAGCAGCTTGTGGCTAGCGGGAGGGTTCCAAGAGACCCAGTACTTC. The rearrangement links TRBV5-1 to TRBJ2-5; 12 positions match TRBD2. This CDR3 has 17 amino acids. Germline values: CDR1 SGHRS, CDR2 YFSETQ. The trim removed 1 base at V and 1 base at J, leaving 5 bases unmatched.

CDR3 in amino acids: CASSFLREDYEETQYF. The CDR3 nucleotides read TGTGCCAGCAGCTTTTTGCGGGAGGACTACGAAGAGACCCAGTACTTC. V and J are TRBV7-2 and TRBJ2-5, with TRBD2 matching over 8 bases. CDR1 is SGHTA and CDR2 is FQGNSA in the germline V gene. Trimming at V came to 3 bases and at J to 3 bases, leaving 9 bases not matched to a gene. The CDR3 is 16 amino acids.

This chain uses TRBV11-2 with TRBJ1-5; D is possibly TRBD1 (5 bases). Germline V gene data show CDR1 as SGHAT and CDR2 as FQNNGV. CDR3 length: 13 residues. V gave up 5 bases and J gave up 5 bases, with 10 bases separating them. The CDR3 DNA sequence: TGTGCCAGCAGCCCGGGGGTACATCAGCCCCAGCATTTT. Its translation is CASSPGVHQPQHF.

In DNA, the CDR3 is TGTGCCACCAGTGGAGAGAAAACCGGGACTAGCGTACCTACGCAGTATTTT. This sequence encodes CATSGEKTGTSVPTQYF. V is TRBV24-1 and J is TRBJ2-3; 10 bases match TRBD2. The CDR3 covers 17 residues. V lost 5 bases to trimming and J lost 8 bases; unmatched junction nucleotides: 15. Per the germline V gene, CDR1 is KGHDR and CDR2 is SFDVKD.

The CDR3 DNA reads TGTGCCAGCTCACCCGGACTAGCGGGAGGTTCGAATGTCGAGCAGTACTTC. Protein sequence: CASSPGLAGGSNVEQYF. The J gene is TRBJ2-4, the V gene TRBV18, with 14 bases aligning to TRBD2. The J call is doubtful: the DNA matches TRBJ2-7 better. Germline loops: CDR1 KGHSH, CDR2 LQKENI. The CDR3 loop spans 17 amino acids.

This clonotype was counted only a few times. This sequence joins TRBV28 and TRBJ2-3; D is ambiguous. Germline assignment: CDR1 MDHEN and CDR2 SYDVKM. V was cut by 5 bases and J by 6 bases, with 9 bases left in between. The CDR3 length is 12 residues. CDR3 nucleotide sequence: TGTGCCAGCAGTCATCGTGAGGATACGCAGTATTTT. Translating gives CASSHREDTQYF.

The chain employs TRBV18 and TRBJ2-1; 13 bases fit TRBD2. V was clipped by 3 bases and J by 7 bases; unmatched bases: 3. This CDR3 is built from 15 residues. The germline V gene encodes CDR1 KGHSH and CDR2 LQKENI. The CDR3 bases are TGTGCCAGCTCACCCCCGGGACTAGCGGGAAATGAGCAGTTCTTC. This translates into CASSPPGLAGNEQFF.

The chain joins TRBV12-3 or TRBV12-4 to TRBJ1-1, with a weak D call TRBD1 (6 bases). V dropped 6 bases and J dropped 4 bases, with 21 bases sitting between them. This CDR3 has 16 residues. CDR3 coding DNA: TGTGCCAGCAGCCCCAGGGGCTTGGCGGTGCTCACTGAAGCTTTCTTT. This translates into CASSPRGLAVLTEAFF.

This clonotype was seen only a few times. The chain has TRBV4-3 and TRBJ1-6; maybe TRBD1 (5 bases). V was clipped by 0 bases and J by 9 bases, with 12 bases between them. CDR1 LGHNA and CDR2 YSLEER come from the germline V gene. This CDR3 spans 15 amino acids. The CDR3 loop is CASSQDRGHRSPLHF. As DNA, the CDR3 is TGCGCCAGCAGCCAAGATAGGGGCCACCGTTCACCCCTCCACTTT.